This TCR beta chain was profiled in a study of cytomegalovirus exposure and HLA in healthy donors. Germline V CDR1 and CDR2: SNHLY, FYNNEI. V was pared by 1 base and J by 7 bases, with 8 bases between. The CDR3 extends over 13 amino acids. The PCR was carried out with 60 Vbeta primers and 13 Jbeta primers. Only in-frame clones appear in the TCRdb table, and some are missing; sequencing was by immunoSEQ multiplex PCR. This sample has 200,000 to 250,000 clones; approximately 90% occur once, and the top ten carry roughly 0.99%. With regard to this clone: Additional DNA sequences in this sample encode the identical CDR3.

The specimen was PBMCs. V usage is TRBV2 and J usage is TRBJ1-5; no reliable D call. This TCR was recovered from a woman aged 18 to 35 in good health and CMV-seronegative. This CDR3 is CASSEEGGQPQHF. DNA for the CDR3: TGTGCCAGCAGTGAAGAGGGAGGACAGCCCCAGCATTTT.